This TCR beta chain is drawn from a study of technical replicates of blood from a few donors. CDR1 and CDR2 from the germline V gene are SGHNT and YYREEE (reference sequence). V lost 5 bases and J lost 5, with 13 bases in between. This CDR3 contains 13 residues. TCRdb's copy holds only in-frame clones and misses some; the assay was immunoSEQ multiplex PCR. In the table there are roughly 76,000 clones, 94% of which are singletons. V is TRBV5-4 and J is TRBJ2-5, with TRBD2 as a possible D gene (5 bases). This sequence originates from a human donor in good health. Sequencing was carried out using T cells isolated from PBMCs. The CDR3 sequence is CASSTRNVETQYF. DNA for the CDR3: TGTGCCAGCAGTACTAGAAATGTTGAGACCCAGTACTTC.